This T cell receptor beta chain was found in a study of identical twins (dated by TCRdb to 2016 to 2017). Looking at the study overall: TCR alpha and beta repertoires from monozygotic twins, unrelated adults of various ages and cord blood were deep-sequenced to test whether fetal clonotypes persist. To rule out contamination, the twin experiments were replicated at different times with different library preparation protocols. Overall results and qualifications from the work: A weaker excess of twin sharing was found in beta out-of-frame sequences because the signal-to-noise ratio was lowered by fewer shared sequences. Abundant cord blood beta clonotypes had fewer insertions, young adult naive repertoires showed a similar but weaker trend, and memory repertoires showed no such trend. In monozygotic twins, recombination models systematically underestimated out-of-frame TCR alpha sharing, but the models matched the sharing seen between unrelated individuals. Compared with coincidental sharing between unrelated individuals, out-of-frame TCR alpha sequences shared between twins had an excess of sequences with low generation probability. Invariant T cells such as MAIT and iNKT could partly confound zero-insertion analyses, although diverse VJ usage argued against such confounding for most clonotypes. Conclusions relied on cross-sectional statistical analysis, since the same donors could not be followed over many years.

A word on this clonotype: Its antigen is still unknown. Base-call qualities are not available, and no considerably larger clone is one nucleotide away.

CDR3 length: 15 amino acids, cysteine to phenylalanine. Here the CDR3 DNA is all that survives: 45 bases in frame from base 1. CDR1 and CDR2 are read off the germline V gene (reference sequence) as SEHNR and FQNEAQ. The junction carries 14 bases between V and J, which are trimmed by 2 bases and 4 bases respectively. The library was built by means of 5' RACE. The run used an Illumina HiSeq 2000. A universal primer binding site was added through template switching, and the final cDNA carried a unique molecular identifier so that TCR cDNA molecules could be counted accurately. First-strand cDNA for TCR alpha and beta chains was synthesized from specific primers in the conserved constant-segment region. Each cDNA library was double barcoded, with a SMART-Mk sample barcode plus Illumina barcodes, to control for contamination. TruSeq adapter sequences, together with Illumina sample barcodes, were added in two successive PCR steps. The Illumina HiSeq platform was used with custom primers to sequence TCR alpha and beta cDNA libraries. As for the original processing: MiGEC processed the raw reads to extract unique molecular identifiers, while MiXCR was used to determine the CDR3 positions. For each individual, recombination models were inferred using an EM algorithm with the repgenHMM and IGoR tools. The tcR package in R was used for shared clonotype analysis, with sharing normalized by the product of cloneset sizes. To study raw recombination free of thymic and clonal selection effects, out-of-frame nonproductive sequences were analyzed. In TCRdb, the public reads were trimmed at Q25 with fastp and aligned with MiXCR, with productive beta chains retained. Rows with one shared CDR3 protein collapse into an entry with the most common genes and DNA. For this entry, the V and J calls and clone size follow TCRdb and not the study's own pipeline. The sample table shows around 500,000 distinct CDR3 sequences, and over 12% are seen once. The ten largest clones add up to 0.5% to 0.65% of the sample.

Only healthy Caucasian donors were included. The twin cohort consisted of three pairs of female monozygotic twins, all aged roughly 18 to 29 years. Positive isolation kits from Invitrogen were used to isolate CD4+ and CD8+ T cell populations. The sample was also linked to a second study, of yellow fever vaccine responses in identical twins. According to the second study: According to the authors, in identical twins the way T cells responded to vaccination appeared partly convergent and partly personalized. The study precisely tracked vaccine-responding T cell clones in identical twins.

Sequencing was carried out using CD4+ T cells sorted from blood. This receptor was taken from a woman between 18 and 29 years old in good health. The chain joins TRBV7-9 to TRBJ1-2; the D gene is not confidently resolved. The CDR3 region: CASSLLTPRGYGYTF. DNA sequence: TGTGCCAGCAGCTTATTAACCCCTCGGGGCTATGGCTACACCTTC.